This T cell receptor (beta chain) appears in the sequencing data of a study of T cell repertoires in cytomegalovirus infection. Study-level points and caveats: Dominant in the ex vivo response were TCR beta clonotypes restricted by HLA-C and specific for CMV.

TCRdb reanalysed the reads using MiXCR and keeps one entry per CDR3 protein. The repertoire has about 450,000 distinct CDR3 sequences, approximately 31% of them found once; the top ten carry roughly 13%. Comment on this clonotype: Its antigen is not identified.

Sequencing used PBMCs. The receptor was derived from a human donor in good health (CMV status not recorded). Some clones in this sample may be carry-over from other donors' samples.

The CDR3 region has the DNA TGTGCCAGCACTCCTTTCGACAGCGGGAACACTGAAGCTTTCTTT. Its translation: CASTPFDSGNTEAFF. This sequence joins TRBV25-1 and TRBJ1-1, with a weak D call TRBD1 (5 bases). This CDR3 is 15 amino acids long. Deletions cut 7 bases from V and 1 base from J, with 16 bases between. CDR1 is MGHDK, CDR2 SYGVNS, per germline.